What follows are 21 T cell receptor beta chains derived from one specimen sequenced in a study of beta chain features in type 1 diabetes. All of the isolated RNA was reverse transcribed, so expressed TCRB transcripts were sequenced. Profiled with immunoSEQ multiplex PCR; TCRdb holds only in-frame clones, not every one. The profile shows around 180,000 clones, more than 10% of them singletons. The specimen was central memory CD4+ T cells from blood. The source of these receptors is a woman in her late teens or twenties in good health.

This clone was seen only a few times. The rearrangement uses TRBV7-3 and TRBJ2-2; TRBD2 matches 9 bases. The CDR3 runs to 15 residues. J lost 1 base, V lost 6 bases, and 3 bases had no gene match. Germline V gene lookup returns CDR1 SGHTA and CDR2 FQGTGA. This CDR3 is CASRQLAGNTGELFF. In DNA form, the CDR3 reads TGTGCCAGCAGACAACTAGCGGGGAACACCGGGGAGCTGTTTTTT.

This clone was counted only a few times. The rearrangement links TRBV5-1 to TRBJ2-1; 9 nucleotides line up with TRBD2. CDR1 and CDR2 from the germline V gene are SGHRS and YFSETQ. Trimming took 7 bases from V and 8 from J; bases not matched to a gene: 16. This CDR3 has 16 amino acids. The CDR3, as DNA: TGCGCCAGCGTGGTGTCGGCTAGCGGGAAAGGCGATGAGCAGTTCTTC. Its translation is CASVVSASGKGDEQFF.

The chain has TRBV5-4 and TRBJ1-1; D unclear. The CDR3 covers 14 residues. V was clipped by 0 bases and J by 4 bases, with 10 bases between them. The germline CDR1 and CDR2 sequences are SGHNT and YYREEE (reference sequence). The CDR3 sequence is CASSLDPGVTEAFF. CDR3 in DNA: TGTGCCAGCAGCTTGGATCCGGGAGTCACTGAAGCTTTCTTT.

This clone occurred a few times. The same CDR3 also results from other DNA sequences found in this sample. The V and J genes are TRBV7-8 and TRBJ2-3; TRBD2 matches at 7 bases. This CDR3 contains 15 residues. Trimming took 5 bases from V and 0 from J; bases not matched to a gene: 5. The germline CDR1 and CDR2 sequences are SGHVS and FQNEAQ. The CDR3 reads CASSPLAQSTDTQYF. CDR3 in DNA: TGTGCCAGCAGCCCACTAGCGCAGAGCACAGATACGCAGTATTTT.

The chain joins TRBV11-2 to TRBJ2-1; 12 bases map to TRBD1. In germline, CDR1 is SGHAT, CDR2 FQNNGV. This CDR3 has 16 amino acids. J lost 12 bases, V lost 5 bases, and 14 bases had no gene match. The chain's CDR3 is CASSSNRGQGAQGQFF. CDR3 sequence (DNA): TGTGCCAGCAGCAGTAACCGGGGACAGGGGGCGCAGGGGCAGTTCTTC.

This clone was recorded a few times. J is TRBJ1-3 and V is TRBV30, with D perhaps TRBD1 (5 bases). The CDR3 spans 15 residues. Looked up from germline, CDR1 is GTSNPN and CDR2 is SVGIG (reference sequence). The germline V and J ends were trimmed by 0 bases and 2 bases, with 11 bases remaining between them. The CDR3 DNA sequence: TGTGCCTGGAGTGTAAGGGGCTCGACTGGAAACACCATATATTTT. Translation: CAWSVRGSTGNTIYF. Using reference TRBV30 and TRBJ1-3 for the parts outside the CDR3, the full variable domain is SQTIHQWPATLVQPVGSPLSLECTVEGTSNPNLYWYRQAAGRGLQLLFYSVGIGQISSEVPQNLSASRPQDRQFILSSKKLLLSDSGFYLCAWSVRGSTGNTIYFGEGSWLTVV.

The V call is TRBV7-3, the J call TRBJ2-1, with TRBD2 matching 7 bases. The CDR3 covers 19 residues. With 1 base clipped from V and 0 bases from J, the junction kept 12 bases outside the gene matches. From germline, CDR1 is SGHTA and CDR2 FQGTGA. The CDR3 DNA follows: TGTGCCAGCAGCTTAATGGGAGGTTCTAGCGGAAGCTCCTACAATGAGCAGTTCTTC. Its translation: CASSLMGGSSGSSYNEQFF.

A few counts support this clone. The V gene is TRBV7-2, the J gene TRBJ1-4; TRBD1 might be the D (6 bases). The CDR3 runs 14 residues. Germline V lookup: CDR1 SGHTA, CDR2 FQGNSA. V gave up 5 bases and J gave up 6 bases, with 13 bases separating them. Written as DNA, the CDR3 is TGTGCCAGCAGCACTCGGACAGCAGATGAAAAACTGTTTTTT. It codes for CASSTRTADEKLFF.

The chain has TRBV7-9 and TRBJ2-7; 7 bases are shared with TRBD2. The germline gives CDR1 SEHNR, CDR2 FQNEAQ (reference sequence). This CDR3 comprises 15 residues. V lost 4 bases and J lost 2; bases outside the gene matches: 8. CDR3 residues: CASSSGGERPYEQYF. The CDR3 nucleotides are TGTGCCAGCAGCTCTGGGGGGGAGCGGCCCTACGAGCAGTACTTC. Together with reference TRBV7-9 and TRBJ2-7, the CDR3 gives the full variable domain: DTGVSQNPRHKITKRGQNVTFRCDPISEHNRLYWYRQTLGQGPEFLTYFQNEAQLEKSRLLSDRFSAERPKGSFSTLEIQRTEQGDSAMYLCASSSGGERPYEQYFGPGTRLTVT.

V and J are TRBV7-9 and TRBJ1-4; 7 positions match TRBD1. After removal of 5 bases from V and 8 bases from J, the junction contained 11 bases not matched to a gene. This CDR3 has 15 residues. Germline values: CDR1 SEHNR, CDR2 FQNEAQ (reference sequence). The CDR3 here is CASSRGGQEGEKLFF. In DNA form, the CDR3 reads TGTGCCAGCAGCCGCGGAGGACAGGAGGGGGAAAAACTGTTTTTT.

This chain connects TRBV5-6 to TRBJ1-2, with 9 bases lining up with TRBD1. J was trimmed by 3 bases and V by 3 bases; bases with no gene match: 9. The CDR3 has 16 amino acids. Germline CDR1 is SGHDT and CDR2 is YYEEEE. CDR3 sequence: CASSSLHRGQDYGYTF. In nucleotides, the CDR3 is TGTGCCAGCAGCTCGCTCCACAGGGGGCAGGACTATGGCTACACCTTC. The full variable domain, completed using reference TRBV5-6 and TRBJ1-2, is DAGVTQSPTHLIKTRGQQVTLRCSPKSGHDTVSWYQQALGQGPQFIFQYYEEEERQRGNFPDRFSGHQFPNYSSELNVNALLLGDSALYLCASSSLHRGQDYGYTFGSGTRLTVV.

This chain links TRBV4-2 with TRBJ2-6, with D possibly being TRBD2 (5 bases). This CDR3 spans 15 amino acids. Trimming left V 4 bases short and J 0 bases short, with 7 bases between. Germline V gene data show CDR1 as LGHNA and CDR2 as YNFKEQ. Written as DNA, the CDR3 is TGTGCCAGCAGCCGAGGGATCTCTGGGGCCAACGTCCTGACTTTC. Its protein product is CASSRGISGANVLTF.

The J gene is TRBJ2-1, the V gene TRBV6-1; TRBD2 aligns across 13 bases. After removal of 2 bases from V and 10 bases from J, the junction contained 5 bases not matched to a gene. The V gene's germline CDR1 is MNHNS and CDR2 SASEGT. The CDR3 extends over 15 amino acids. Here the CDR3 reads CASSEILAGGREQFF. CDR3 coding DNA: TGTGCCAGCAGTGAAATACTAGCGGGAGGGAGGGAGCAGTTCTTC.

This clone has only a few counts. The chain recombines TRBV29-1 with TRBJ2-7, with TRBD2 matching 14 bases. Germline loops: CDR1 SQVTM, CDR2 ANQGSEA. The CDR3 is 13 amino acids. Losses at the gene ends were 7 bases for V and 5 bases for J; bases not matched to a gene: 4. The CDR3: CSARTSGRNEQYF. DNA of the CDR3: TGCAGCGCCAGGACTAGCGGGAGGAACGAGCAGTACTTC.

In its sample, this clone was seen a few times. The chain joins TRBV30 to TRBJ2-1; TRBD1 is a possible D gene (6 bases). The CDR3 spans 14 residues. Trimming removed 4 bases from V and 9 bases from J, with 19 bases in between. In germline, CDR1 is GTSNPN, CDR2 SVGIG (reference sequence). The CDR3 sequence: CAWTRGISRGEQFF. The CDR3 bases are TGTGCCTGGACCAGGGGAATTAGCCGCGGTGAGCAGTTCTTC. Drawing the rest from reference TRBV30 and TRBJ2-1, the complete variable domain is SQTIHQWPATLVQPVGSPLSLECTVEGTSNPNLYWYRQAAGRGLQLLFYSVGIGQISSEVPQNLSASRPQDRQFILSSKKLLLSDSGFYLCAWTRGISRGEQFFGPGTRLTVL.

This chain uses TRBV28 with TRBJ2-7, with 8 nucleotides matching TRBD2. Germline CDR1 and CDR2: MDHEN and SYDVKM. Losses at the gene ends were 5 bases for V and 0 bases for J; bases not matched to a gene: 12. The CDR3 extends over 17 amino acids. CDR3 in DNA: TGTGCCAGCAGTCCCTGGGGTAGCGGGGTTAGCTCCTACGAGCAGTACTTC. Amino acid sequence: CASSPWGSGVSSYEQYF.

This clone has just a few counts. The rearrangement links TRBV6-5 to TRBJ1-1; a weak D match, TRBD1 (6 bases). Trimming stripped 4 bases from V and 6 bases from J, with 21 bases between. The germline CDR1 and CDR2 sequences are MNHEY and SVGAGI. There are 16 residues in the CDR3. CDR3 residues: CASSSATHIRGAEAFF. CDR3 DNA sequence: TGTGCCAGCAGTTCCGCCACCCATATCAGGGGCGCTGAAGCTTTCTTT.

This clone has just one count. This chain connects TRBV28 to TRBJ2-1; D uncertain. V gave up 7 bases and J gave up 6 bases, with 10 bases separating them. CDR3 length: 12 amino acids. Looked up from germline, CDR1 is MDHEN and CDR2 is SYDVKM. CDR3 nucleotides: TGTGCCAGCAAAAACCGACTCAATGAGCAGTTCTTC. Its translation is CASKNRLNEQFF.

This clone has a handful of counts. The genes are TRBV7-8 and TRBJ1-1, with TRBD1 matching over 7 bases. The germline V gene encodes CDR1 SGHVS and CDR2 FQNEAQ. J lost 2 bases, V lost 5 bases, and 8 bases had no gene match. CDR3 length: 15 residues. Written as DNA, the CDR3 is TGTGCCAGCAGCAGGGTTGGGACAGATAACACTGAAGCTTTCTTT. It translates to CASSRVGTDNTEAFF. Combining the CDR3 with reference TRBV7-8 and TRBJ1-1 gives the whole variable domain GAGVSQSPRYKVAKRGQDVALRCDPISGHVSLFWYQQALGQGPEFLTYFQNEAQLDKSGLPSDRFFAERPEGSVSTLKIQRTQQEDSAVYLCASSRVGTDNTEAFFGQGTRLTVV.

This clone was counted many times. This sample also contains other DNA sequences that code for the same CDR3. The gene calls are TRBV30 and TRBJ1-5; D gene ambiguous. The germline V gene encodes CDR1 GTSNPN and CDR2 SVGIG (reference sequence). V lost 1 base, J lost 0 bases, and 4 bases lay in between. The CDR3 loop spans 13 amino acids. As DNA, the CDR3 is TGTGCCTGGAGTGCAGATAGCAATCAGCCCCAGCATTTT. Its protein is CAWSADSNQPQHF.

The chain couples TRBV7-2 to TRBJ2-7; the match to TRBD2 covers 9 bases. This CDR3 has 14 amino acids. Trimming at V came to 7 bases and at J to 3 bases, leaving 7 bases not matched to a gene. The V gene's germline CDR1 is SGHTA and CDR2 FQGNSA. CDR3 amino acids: CASTNPSGNYEQYF. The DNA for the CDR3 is TGTGCCAGCACCAACCCTAGCGGGAACTACGAGCAGTACTTC.